The 25 T cell receptor beta chains below were found in one sample sequenced in a study of cytomegalovirus exposure and HLA in healthy donors. PCR used 60 Vbeta primers and 13 Jbeta primers. Clones were read by immunoSEQ multiplex PCR, and TCRdb kept only the in-frame ones, dropping some. The table lists just over 200,000 clones. The sequencing sample was made of PBMCs. These receptors were collected from a girl aged 2 to 10 in good health and CMV-seropositive.

The J gene is TRBJ2-2, the V gene TRBV9; 8 bases are shared with TRBD2. The V and J ends lost 3 bases and 3 bases, in that order; junction bases with no gene match: 4. The germline V gene has CDR1 SGDLS and CDR2 YYNGEE. The CDR3 length is 15 residues. CDR3 coding DNA: TGTGCCAGCAGCGCCCGACTAGCGTACACCGGGGAGCTGTTTTTT. Translation: CASSARLAYTGELFF.

The V call is TRBV29-1, the J call TRBJ2-4, with a possible D match to TRBD2 (6 bases). The CDR3 is 15 amino acids. Germline loops: CDR1 SQVTM, CDR2 ANQGSEA. V lost 1 base, J lost 0 bases, and 10 bases lay in between. The CDR3 sequence is CSVEGSGLAKNIQYF. In nucleotides, the CDR3 is TGCAGCGTTGAAGGGAGCGGGTTAGCCAAAAACATTCAGTACTTC.

The chain uses TRBV29-1 and TRBJ2-1; 9 nucleotides align to TRBD2. Per the germline V gene, CDR1 is SQVTM and CDR2 is ANQGSEA. The J segment lost 5 bases and the V segment lost 4 bases, leaving 9 bases of the junction unmatched. The CDR3 contains 15 residues. CDR3 DNA sequence: TGCAGCGTTGTTCCACCGGGACTAGCAGACAATGAGCAGTTCTTC. This codes for CSVVPPGLADNEQFF.

V and J are TRBV19 and TRBJ2-7, with TRBD1 matching over 7 bases. The CDR3 length is 13 residues. Germline CDR1 reads LNHDA; CDR2 reads SQIVND (reference sequence). V was pared by 4 bases and J by 2 bases, with 2 bases of the junction left unmatched. The CDR3 here is CASSKGGPYEQYF. The CDR3 coding sequence is TGTGCCAGTAGTAAAGGGGGCCCCTACGAGCAGTACTTC.

The genes are TRBV29-1 and TRBJ2-7; D gene uncertain. Looked up from germline, CDR1 is SQVTM and CDR2 is ANQGSEA. V was cut by 4 bases and J by 1 base, with 8 bases left in between. The CDR3 is made up of 12 amino acids. DNA of the CDR3: TGCAGCGTTGTGCAGGAATCCTACGAGCAGTACTTC. This codes for CSVVQESYEQYF.

Written as DNA, the CDR3 is TGTGCCAGCAGTTTATCGGGGACAGGGGTGGATCAGCCCCAGCATTTT. Its protein product is CASSLSGTGVDQPQHF. The J gene is TRBJ1-5, the V gene TRBV27; 10 bases agree with TRBD1. Looked up from germline, CDR1 is MNHEY and CDR2 is SMNVEV (reference sequence). The CDR3 extends over 16 amino acids. V was pared by 0 bases and J by 5 bases, with 4 bases of the junction left unmatched.

This chain joins TRBV29-1 and TRBJ2-7; 13 nucleotides align to TRBD2. The V gene's germline CDR1 is SQVTM and CDR2 ANQGSEA. This CDR3 has 14 amino acids. The junction had 8 bases not matched to a gene; V was cut back by 7 bases and J by 5 bases. The CDR3 sequence: CSARTSGRTNEQYF. CDR3 nucleotides: TGCAGCGCGAGGACTAGCGGGAGAACAAACGAGCAGTACTTC.

The chain carries TRBV5-6 and TRBJ1-1; perhaps TRBD1 as D (5 bases). V lost 0 bases, J lost 0 bases, and 6 bases lay in between. This CDR3 has 14 amino acids. Germline CDR1 is SGHDT and CDR2 is YYEEEE. Written as DNA, the CDR3 is TGTGCCAGCAGCTTGGTGGACATGAACACTGAAGCTTTCTTT. It yields the protein CASSLVDMNTEAFF.

V usage is TRBV6-5 and J usage is TRBJ1-5; 7 bases are a match to TRBD1. V lost 8 bases and J lost 3; bases outside the gene matches: 4. The CDR3 is 13 residues long. The V gene's germline CDR1 is MNHEY and CDR2 SVGAGI. The CDR3 sequence: CASAGGNNQPQHF. DNA for the CDR3: TGTGCCAGCGCAGGGGGAAACAATCAGCCCCAGCATTTT.

The J gene is TRBJ2-2, the V gene TRBV27; D not certain. This CDR3 spans 14 amino acids. CDR1 and CDR2 (germline): MNHEY, SMNVEV (reference sequence). Trimming left V 3 bases short and J 4 bases short, with 9 bases between. DNA for the CDR3: TGTGCCAGCAGTTTCCGCAGAAGCACCGGGGAGCTGTTTTTT. It specifies CASSFRRSTGELFF.

V and J are TRBV2 and TRBJ2-7; 8 nucleotides align to TRBD1. From germline, CDR1 is SNHLY and CDR2 FYNNEI. The length of the CDR3 is 14 residues. The ends lost 6 bases at V and 5 bases at J; junction bases unmatched: 9. The CDR3 DNA reads as TGTGCCAGCAGCAATGATCAGGGGGCCGACGAGCAGTACTTC. The encoded protein is CASSNDQGADEQYF.

Here the CDR3 DNA reads TGTGCCAGCAGCTTGGGGTTTGAGGACAGGCGCTACGAGCAGTACTTC. This translates into CASSLGFEDRRYEQYF. The chain carries TRBV7-6 and TRBJ2-7, with 7 bases matching TRBD1. Trimming removed 3 bases from V and 3 bases from J; junction bases left unmatched: 11. Germline assignment: CDR1 SGHVS and CDR2 FNYEAQ. The CDR3 contains 16 residues. The full variable domain, completed using reference TRBV7-6 and TRBJ2-7, is GAGVSQSPRYKVTKRGQDVALRCDPISGHVSLYWYRQALGQGPEFLTYFNYEAQQDKSGLPNDRFSAERPEGSISTLTIQRTEQRDSAMYRCASSLGFEDRRYEQYFGPGTRLTVT.

The chain has TRBV6-1 and TRBJ2-7; 8 nucleotides match TRBD1. CDR3 length: 12 residues. V lost 11 bases and J lost 4; bases outside the gene matches: 7. The germline V gene encodes CDR1 MNHNS and CDR2 SASEGT. The CDR3, as DNA: TGTGCCGGAGGGCAGGGGGCTTACGAGCAGTACTTC. Encoded protein: CAGGQGAYEQYF.

The rearrangement uses TRBV28 and TRBJ1-2; the match to TRBD1 covers 7 bases. Germline CDR1 is MDHEN and CDR2 is SYDVKM. This CDR3 comprises 12 residues. J lost 13 bases, V lost 6 bases, and 11 bases had no gene match. The CDR3 is CASSAGTVGSTF. CDR3 nucleotide sequence: TGTGCCAGCAGCGCCGGGACAGTGGGTTCCACCTTC.

The DNA for the CDR3 is TGCGCCAGCAGCTTGGCCGGAGGGGTCCAAGAGACCCAGTACTTC. Its translation: CASSLAGGVQETQYF. V is TRBV5-1 and J is TRBJ2-5, with D possibly matching TRBD2 (6 bases). The CDR3 runs to 15 residues. Germline assignment: CDR1 SGHRS and CDR2 YFSETQ. Deletions cut 0 bases from V and 1 base from J, with 10 bases between.

The chain is built from TRBV19 and TRBJ2-7, with a possible D match to TRBD1 (6 bases). The CDR3 is 14 amino acids. Trimming pared 1 base from V and 3 bases from J, leaving 10 bases between. The germline CDR1 and CDR2 sequences are LNHDA and SQIVND (reference sequence). CDR3 bases: TGTGCCAGTAGTATAGGAAGCAGGGGCTACGAGCAGTACTTC. Amino acids: CASSIGSRGYEQYF.

J is TRBJ1-5 and V is TRBV11-2, with TRBD1 identical over 7 bases. V lost 1 base, J lost 6 bases, and 6 bases stayed unmatched. This CDR3 contains 15 residues. From germline, CDR1 is SGHAT and CDR2 FQNNGV. The CDR3 DNA reads as TGTGCCAGCAGCTTAGGACAGGGTGGGGGTCAGCCCCAGCATTTT. It codes for CASSLGQGGGQPQHF.

V usage is TRBV7-2 and J usage is TRBJ1-1; D uncertain. Per the germline V gene, CDR1 is SGHTA and CDR2 is FQGNSA. The V end lost 5 bases, the J end lost 4 bases, and 14 bases lay between the germline ends. There are 14 residues in the CDR3. In DNA, the CDR3 is TGTGCCAGCAGCCACCTGCGGGTTTTCACTGAAGCTTTCTTT. Translated: CASSHLRVFTEAFF. Full variable domain (remainder filled in from reference TRBV7-2 and TRBJ1-1): GAGVSQSPSNKVTEKGKDVELRCDPISGHTALYWYRQSLGQGLEFLIYFQGNSAPDKSGLPSDRFSAERTGGSVSTLTIQRTQQEDSAVYLCASSHLRVFTEAFFGQGTRLTVV.

V gene TRBV11-2 combines with J gene TRBJ1-2; 9 nucleotides line up with TRBD1. The CDR3 consists of 16 residues. The V gene's germline CDR1 is SGHAT and CDR2 FQNNGV. V lost 5 bases, J lost 4 bases, and 11 bases stayed unmatched. CDR3 bases: TGTGCCAGCAGCCCGGGGGACAGGGACGGGGTCTATGGCTACACCTTC. Encoded protein: CASSPGDRDGVYGYTF.

This chain connects TRBV19 to TRBJ2-7; 8 positions agree with TRBD2. The germline V gene has CDR1 LNHDA and CDR2 SQIVND (reference sequence). With 3 bases clipped from V and 0 bases from J, the junction kept 13 bases outside the gene matches. The length of the CDR3 is 18 residues. Here the CDR3 DNA reads TGTGCCAGTAGTATCCCTCTCCGGGGGAGCGGGAGCTCCTACGAGCAGTACTTC. Its translation: CASSIPLRGSGSSYEQYF.

The genes are TRBV6-1 and TRBJ1-3; D is undetermined. In germline, CDR1 is MNHNS, CDR2 SASEGT. The CDR3 is 14 residues long. V dropped 3 bases and J dropped 0 bases, with 6 bases sitting between them. The CDR3 here is CASSDRFSGNTIYF. CDR3 nucleotides: TGTGCCAGCAGTGACAGGTTCTCTGGAAACACCATATATTTT.

The chain recombines TRBV11-2 with TRBJ1-2; tentative D call: TRBD1 (6 bases). CDR3 size: 12 residues. Germline V CDR1 and CDR2: SGHAT, FQNNGV. V was pared by 4 bases and J by 14 bases, with 17 bases between. CDR3 loop: CASSSNRDGSTF. The CDR3 coding sequence is TGTGCCAGCAGCTCGAACAGGGACGGCTCTACCTTC.

V usage is TRBV5-4 and J usage is TRBJ2-2; D is unclear. V gave up 0 bases and J gave up 6 bases, with 12 bases separating them. The CDR3 is 15 residues long. Per the germline V gene, CDR1 is SGHNT and CDR2 is YYREEE (reference sequence). CDR3: CASSLAIVEAGELFF. In nucleotides, the CDR3 is TGTGCCAGCAGCTTGGCCATCGTAGAAGCCGGGGAGCTGTTTTTT.

The rearrangement links TRBV15 to TRBJ2-1; weak D call: TRBD1 (6 bases). From germline, CDR1 is LNHNV and CDR2 YYDKDF (reference sequence). The CDR3 length is 14 residues. Trimming shortened V by 0 bases and J by 14 bases, and 17 bases separated the two germline ends. In DNA, the CDR3 is TGTGCCACCAGCAGAGATCAGGGGCAGGGTCGGAAGTTCTTC. Its protein is CATSRDQGQGRKFF.

The chain uses TRBV7-6 and TRBJ2-1; 8 bases are shared with TRBD2. The V gene's germline CDR1 is SGHVS and CDR2 FNYEAQ. Unmatched junction bases numbered 7, after V lost 1 base and J lost 2 bases. CDR3 length equals 17 residues. This chain's CDR3 is CASSLVHLAGPYNEQFF. CDR3 nucleotide sequence: TGTGCCAGCAGCTTAGTCCACTTAGCGGGACCCTACAATGAGCAGTTCTTC.